A single sample is the source of the 13 T cell receptor beta chains below, sequenced in a study of cytomegalovirus exposure and HLA in healthy donors. The repertoire was sequenced with immunoSEQ multiplex PCR; TCRdb's copy has only in-frame clones and lacks some. The sample records approximately 300,000 clones, 86% being singletons. The sequencing sample was made of PBMCs. The receptors were sampled from a woman younger than 35 in good health and CMV-seronegative.

The chain combines TRBV30 with TRBJ2-1; 7 bases are a match to TRBD1. V was clipped by 4 bases and J by 2 bases; unmatched bases: 5. Germline loops: CDR1 GTSNPN, CDR2 SVGIG (reference sequence). CDR3 size: 14 residues. The CDR3, as DNA: TGTGCCTGGAAACAGGGGTACGCCTACAATGAGCAGTTCTTC. Its protein is CAWKQGYAYNEQFF.

The V and J genes are TRBV6-6 and TRBJ2-7; the match to TRBD1 covers 9 bases. This CDR3 has 15 residues. Germline V gene sequence: CDR1 MNHNY, CDR2 SVGAGI (reference sequence). V shed 5 bases, J shed 3 bases, and the junction held 8 bases outside the gene matches. The CDR3, as DNA: TGTGCCAGCAGTATCCCCGGGACAGGGCACTACGAGCAGTACTTC. This codes for CASSIPGTGHYEQYF.

J is TRBJ2-3 and V is TRBV14; tentative D call: TRBD1 (6 bases). The CDR3 is 15 residues long. V was clipped by 3 bases and J by 0 bases, with 10 bases between them. Germline V gives CDR1 SGHDN, CDR2 FVKESK. DNA for the CDR3: TGTGCCAGCAGCCACAGGGGTTCTAGCACAGATACGCAGTATTTT. This gives the protein CASSHRGSSTDTQYF.

The CDR3 bases are TGTGCCAGCACCAGTCCCGGGGGTCCGGGGCAGCCCCAGCATTTT. Its translation is CASTSPGGPGQPQHF. The chain uses TRBV28 and TRBJ1-5, with D possibly TRBD1 on 5 matching bases. V dropped 7 bases and J dropped 7 bases, with 20 bases sitting between them. Germline CDR1 is MDHEN and CDR2 is SYDVKM. The CDR3 runs to 15 residues.

Details on this clone: The sample contains more than one DNA sequence encoding this CDR3. The gene calls are TRBV6-5 and TRBJ2-7, with TRBD1 matching 7 bases. Germline CDR1 and CDR2: MNHEY and SVGAGI. Losses at the gene ends were 0 bases for V and 3 bases for J; bases not matched to a gene: 2. CDR3 length: 14 amino acids. The CDR3 loop is CASSYSSGGYEQYF. In nucleotides, the CDR3 is TGTGCCAGCAGTTACTCGTCAGGGGGCTACGAGCAGTACTTC.

The genes are TRBV7-2 and TRBJ2-7; 9 bases are shared with TRBD1. Looked up from germline, CDR1 is SGHTA and CDR2 is FQGNSA. The CDR3 contains 16 residues. Trimming took 1 base from V and 6 from J; bases not matched to a gene: 10. The CDR3 nucleotides read TGTGCCAGCAGCTTAGGAGGGTCGGGACAGGGCCGCGAGCAGTACTTC. Protein product: CASSLGGSGQGREQYF.

The V and J genes are TRBV5-1 and TRBJ2-1, with D unresolved. Germline V CDR1 and CDR2: SGHRS, YFSETQ. Deletions cut 1 base from V and 6 bases from J, with 8 bases between. The length of the CDR3 is 13 residues. The CDR3 nucleotides are TGCGCCAGCAGCTTGTCAGACTTCAATGAGCAGTTCTTC. This encodes CASSLSDFNEQFF. Using reference TRBV5-1 and TRBJ2-1 for the parts outside the CDR3, the full variable domain is KAGVTQTPRYLIKTRGQQVTLSCSPISGHRSVSWYQQTPGQGLQFLFEYFSETQRNKGNFPGRFSGRQFSNSRSEMNVSTLELGDSALYLCASSLSDFNEQFFGPGTRLTVL.

The rearrangement joins TRBV28 to TRBJ2-7; D ambiguous. The CDR3 contains 9 residues. The V end lost 5 bases, the J end lost 7 bases, and 3 bases lay between the germline ends. Germline values: CDR1 MDHEN, CDR2 SYDVKM. This CDR3 is CASSPEQYF. The CDR3 nucleotides read TGTGCCAGCAGTCCGGAGCAGTACTTC.

This rearrangement joins TRBV4-3 to TRBJ1-2; TRBD1 aligns across 9 bases. With 0 bases clipped from V and 8 bases from J, the junction kept 13 bases outside the gene matches. The CDR3 contains 17 residues. Looked up from germline, CDR1 is LGHNA and CDR2 is YSLEER. The CDR3 is CASSQDPKTGTGYGYTF. DNA of the CDR3: TGCGCCAGCAGCCAAGATCCCAAAACGGGGACAGGGTACGGCTACACCTTC.

The rearrangement links TRBV25-1 to TRBJ2-7, with 7 nucleotides matching TRBD1. Germline values: CDR1 MGHDK, CDR2 SYGVNS. V lost 3 bases, J lost 1 base, and 6 bases stayed unmatched. The CDR3 is made up of 15 amino acids. The CDR3 DNA reads TGTGCCAGCAGTGACCGGCGGACAGGTTCCTACGAGCAGTACTTC. This sequence encodes CASSDRRTGSYEQYF.

The chain is built from TRBV27 and TRBJ2-2; tentatively, D is TRBD1 (5 bases). This CDR3 contains 14 residues. The germline V gene has CDR1 MNHEY and CDR2 SMNVEV (reference sequence). V was clipped by 6 bases and J by 6 bases, with 14 bases between them. CDR3 in amino acids: CASRGDSRAGELFF. CDR3 bases: TGTGCCAGCAGAGGGGATTCAAGAGCCGGGGAGCTGTTTTTT.

The rearrangement links TRBV2 to TRBJ2-3; TRBD2 aligns across 10 bases. The germline V gene has CDR1 SNHLY and CDR2 FYNNEI. The CDR3 covers 16 residues. V was pared by 4 bases and J by 4 bases, with 8 bases of the junction left unmatched. The CDR3 bases are TGTGCCAGCAGTGTGGAAGCGGGAGGGGGGGCAGATACGCAGTATTTT. Protein: CASSVEAGGGADTQYF.

This chain links TRBV5-1 with TRBJ2-5, with TRBD2 matching over 7 bases. The ends lost 5 bases at V and 5 bases at J; junction bases unmatched: 6. CDR3 length equals 13 residues. Germline assignment: CDR1 SGHRS and CDR2 YFSETQ. DNA for the CDR3: TGCGCCAGCAGGCAGACTAGCAAGGAGACCCAGTACTTC. Protein: CASRQTSKETQYF.